Each of the 6 T cell receptor beta chains below was sequenced from the same sample in a study of brain T cells in children with intractable seizures. As to time point: blood from clinic visit 5 months post-surgery; TSC patient then seizure free. Measured with immunoSEQ multiplex PCR; TCRdb has only the in-frame clones, and not every one. The sample carries about 340,000 clones, 93% recorded once. Sequences were derived from peripheral blood, sampled more than 4 months after surgery. These receptors were taken from a boy younger than two with tuberous sclerosis and intractable seizures.

With respect to this clone: The identical CDR3 is also encoded by other nucleotide sequences in the sample. The chain is built from TRBV12-3 or TRBV12-4 and TRBJ1-1; no clear D. Trimming cost V 1 base and J 2 bases, with 5 bases left between them. The CDR3 length is 13 residues. This CDR3 reads CASSLVGNTEAFF. In DNA form, the CDR3 reads TGTGCCAGCAGTTTAGTAGGAAACACTGAAGCTTTCTTT.

J is TRBJ1-2 and V is TRBV7-6; no firm D call. V lost 5 bases and J 4 bases, leaving 14 bases between the germline ends. Per germline, CDR1 SGHVS and CDR2 FNYEAQ. The CDR3 contains 14 residues. This chain's CDR3 is CASSQDGLGYGYTF. CDR3 sequence (DNA): TGTGCCAGCAGCCAAGACGGGCTAGGCTATGGCTACACCTTC.

On this clone itself: The same CDR3 arises from other DNA sequences in this sample as well. The genes are TRBV29-1 and TRBJ2-5; 8 bases fit TRBD2. The ends lost 4 bases at V and 5 bases at J; junction bases unmatched: 3. The V gene's germline CDR1 is SQVTM and CDR2 ANQGSEA. The CDR3 spans 12 residues. The CDR3 protein is CSVVAGGETQYF. CDR3 nucleotide sequence: TGCAGCGTTGTCGCGGGGGGTGAGACCCAGTACTTC.

This clone occurred a few times. The chain uses TRBV27 and TRBJ2-7; 9 nucleotides line up with TRBD1. CDR1 is MNHEY, CDR2 SMNVEV, per germline (reference sequence). Trimming cost V 5 bases and J 7 bases; bases outside gene matches: 9. CDR3 length: 14 residues. The DNA for the CDR3 is TGTGCCAGCAGTATCCCTGGGACAGGGAGTGAGCAGTACTTC. This encodes CASSIPGTGSEQYF.

The chain carries TRBV9 and TRBJ1-1, with 8 bases matching TRBD1. The trim removed 3 bases at V and 0 bases at J, leaving 4 bases unmatched. CDR3 length: 15 residues. The V gene's germline CDR1 is SGDLS and CDR2 YYNGEE. The CDR3 nucleotides read TGTGCCAGCAGCGGAAGGGACAGGATGAACACTGAAGCTTTCTTT. Protein: CASSGRDRMNTEAFF.

The rearrangement uses TRBV27 and TRBJ1-6; the D gene is possibly TRBD1 (5 bases). The CDR3 extends over 13 amino acids. Germline assignment: CDR1 MNHEY and CDR2 SMNVEV (reference sequence). The ends were cut back, 7 bases at V and 5 bases at J, with 9 bases in the middle. The CDR3 loop reads CASTSRDNSPLHF. The CDR3 coding sequence is TGTGCCAGCACTTCCAGGGATAATTCACCCCTCCACTTT.